One T cell receptor (beta chain) is described in this entry. Its specific antigen is unknown. No much larger clonotype is one base removed from it; base qualities were not supplied. The instrument was an Illumina HiSeq 1500. The raw public reads went through TCRdb reprocessing: fastp at Q25, MiXCR clone calling, in-frame beta chains kept. Entries that share a CDR3 protein sequence are merged under the most common genes and DNA. For this sample the table gives 650,000 to 900,000 distinct CDR3 sequences, of which about 33% were detected only once. The ten top clones hold 12% of the sample. The treatment or condition label corresponds to: in vitro stimulation with specific CMV peptide epitopes to enrich CMV-specific T cells. Measured from the cysteine to the phenylalanine, the CDR3 is 12 residues long. Only CDR3 DNA remains: 36 bases, in frame from the first base. V is clipped by 5 bases and J by 12 bases, and the sequence between their germline boundaries is 11 bases long. The CDR1 and CDR2 encoded by the germline V gene are MNHNS and SASEGT.

The data were taken from a study of T cell repertoires in cytomegalovirus infection (dated by TCRdb to 2018 to 2020). Regarding the complete study: Peptide stimulations targeted recently identified HLA-C-restricted CMV epitopes, whose presentation resists viral immunomodulation, together with well-studied HLA-B-restricted epitopes. Donor HLA type was relevant to the analysis, as public TCR beta signatures indicated carriage of CMV infection together with the matching HLA type.

Here is what the overall study found, with its caveats: Carriers of CMV infection plus the relevant HLA type were discriminated by the cumulative frequency of public TCR beta family members in the study cohort and in an independent roughly 370-donor cohort. The ex vivo response was dominated by HLA-C-restricted CMV-specific TCR beta clonotypes, and the single most frequent clonotype in two of eight donors was supplied by these HLA-C-restricted clonotypes.

This TCR came from a human donor in good health (CMV status not recorded). Some clones in this sample may be carry-over from other donors' samples. The chain couples TRBV6-1 to TRBJ1-6; the D gene assignment is ambiguous. Specimen: cultured CD8+ T cells from PBMCs, collected from culture after CMV antigen stimulation. The CDR3 amino acid sequence is: CASSWAAEPLHF. The nucleotide sequence is given as TGTGCCAGCAGTTGGGCAGCCGAACCCCTCCACTTT.